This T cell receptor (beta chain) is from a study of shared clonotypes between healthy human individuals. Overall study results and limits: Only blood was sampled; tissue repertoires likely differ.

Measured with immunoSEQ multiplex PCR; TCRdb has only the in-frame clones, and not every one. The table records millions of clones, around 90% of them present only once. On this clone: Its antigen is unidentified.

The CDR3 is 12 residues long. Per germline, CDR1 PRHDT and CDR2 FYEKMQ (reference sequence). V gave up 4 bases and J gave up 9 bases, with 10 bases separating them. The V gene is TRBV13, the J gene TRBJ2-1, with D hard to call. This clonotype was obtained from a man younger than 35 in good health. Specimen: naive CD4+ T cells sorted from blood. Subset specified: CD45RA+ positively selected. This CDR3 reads CASSSLDVEQFF. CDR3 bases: TGTGCCAGCAGCTCCCTCGATGTTGAGCAGTTCTTC.